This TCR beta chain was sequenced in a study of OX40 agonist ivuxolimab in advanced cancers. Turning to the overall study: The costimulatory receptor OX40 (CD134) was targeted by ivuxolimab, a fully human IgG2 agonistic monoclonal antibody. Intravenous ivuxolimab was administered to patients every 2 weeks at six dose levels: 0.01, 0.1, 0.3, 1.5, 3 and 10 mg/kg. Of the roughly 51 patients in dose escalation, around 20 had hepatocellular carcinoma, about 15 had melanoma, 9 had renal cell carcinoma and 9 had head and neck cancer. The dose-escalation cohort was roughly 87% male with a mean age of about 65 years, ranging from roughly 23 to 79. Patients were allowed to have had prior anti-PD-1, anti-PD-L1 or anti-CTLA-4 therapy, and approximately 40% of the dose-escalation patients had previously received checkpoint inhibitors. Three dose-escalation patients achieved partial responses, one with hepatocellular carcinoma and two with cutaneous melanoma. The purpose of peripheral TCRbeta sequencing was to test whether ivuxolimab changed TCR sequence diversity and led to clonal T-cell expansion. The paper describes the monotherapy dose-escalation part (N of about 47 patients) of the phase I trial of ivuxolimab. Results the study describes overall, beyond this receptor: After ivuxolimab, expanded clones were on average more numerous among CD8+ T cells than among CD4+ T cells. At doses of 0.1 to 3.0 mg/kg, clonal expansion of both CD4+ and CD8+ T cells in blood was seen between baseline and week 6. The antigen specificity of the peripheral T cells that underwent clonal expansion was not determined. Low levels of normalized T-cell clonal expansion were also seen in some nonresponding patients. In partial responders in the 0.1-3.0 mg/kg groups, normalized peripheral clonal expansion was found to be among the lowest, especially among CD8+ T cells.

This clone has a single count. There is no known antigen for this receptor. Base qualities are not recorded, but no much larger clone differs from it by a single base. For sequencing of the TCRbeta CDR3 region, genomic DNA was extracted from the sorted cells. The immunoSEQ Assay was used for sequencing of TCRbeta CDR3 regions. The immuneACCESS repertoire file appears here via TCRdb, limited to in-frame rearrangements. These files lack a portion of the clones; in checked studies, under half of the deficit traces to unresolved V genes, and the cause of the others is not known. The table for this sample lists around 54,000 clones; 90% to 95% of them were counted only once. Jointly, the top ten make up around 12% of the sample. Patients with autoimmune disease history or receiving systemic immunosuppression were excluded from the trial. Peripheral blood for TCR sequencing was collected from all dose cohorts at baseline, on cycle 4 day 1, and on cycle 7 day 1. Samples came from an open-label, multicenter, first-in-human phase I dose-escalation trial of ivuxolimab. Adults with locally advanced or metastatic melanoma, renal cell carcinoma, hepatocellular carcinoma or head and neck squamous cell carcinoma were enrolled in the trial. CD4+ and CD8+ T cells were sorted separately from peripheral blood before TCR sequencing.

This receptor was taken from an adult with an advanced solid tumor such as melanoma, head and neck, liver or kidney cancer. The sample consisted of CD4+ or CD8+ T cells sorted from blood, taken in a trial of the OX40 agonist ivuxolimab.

The CDR3 protein sequence reads: CASSLEGVEQYF. The DNA sequence is as follows: TGCGCCAGCAGCTTGGAGGGGGTGGAGCAGTACTTC. The chain employs TRBV5-1 and TRBJ2-7; TRBD1 is a weak D gene call, 6 bases matching. The CDR3 goes from the cysteine to the phenylalanine over 12 residues. The entry retains the CDR3 DNA only, 36 bases that are in frame from base 1. The trim is 0 bases for V and 7 bases for J, with a gap of 8 bases between the germline ends. Via the germline V gene, CDR1 is SGHRS and CDR2 YFSETQ.